The 27 T cell receptor beta chains below were found in one sample sequenced in a study of T cell responses to AZD1222 COVID-19 vaccine. Clones were read by immunoSEQ multiplex PCR, and TCRdb kept only the in-frame ones, dropping some. This table holds about 150,000 clones, about 85% found once. The source material was peripheral blood, sampled after recovery from COVID-19. The receptors were sampled from an adult who had recovered from COVID-19.

In this sample, this clone turned up a few times. The V call is TRBV27, the J call TRBJ1-2; 7 nucleotides agree with TRBD1. This CDR3 spans 13 amino acids. Germline values: CDR1 MNHEY, CDR2 SMNVEV (reference sequence). The V gene end was trimmed by 3 bases and the J gene end by 6 bases; junction bases not matched to a gene: 4. CDR3 sequence reads: CASSFQGEHGYTF. CDR3 DNA: TGTGCCAGCAGTTTTCAGGGGGAGCATGGCTACACCTTC.

This chain uses TRBV7-7 with TRBJ2-2, with D tentatively TRBD2 (5 bases). Per germline, CDR1 SSHAT and CDR2 FNYEAQ (reference sequence). Trimming took 1 base from V and 10 from J, leaving 16 bases between them. The CDR3 has 15 residues. This CDR3 is CASSLVFGLGEELFF. CDR3 nucleotides: TGTGCCAGCAGCTTAGTCTTTGGACTTGGAGAGGAGCTGTTTTTT.

The chain links TRBV5-6 to TRBJ2-7, with D unclear. The ends were cut back, 0 bases at V and 3 bases at J, with 10 bases in the middle. CDR1 is SGHDT and CDR2 is YYEEEE in the germline V gene. This CDR3 region has 14 residues. CDR3 region: CASSLGSGFYEQYF. The CDR3 DNA follows: TGTGCCAGCAGCTTGGGATCTGGGTTCTACGAGCAGTACTTC.

The chain is built from TRBV5-1 and TRBJ1-4, with D possibly matching TRBD1 (5 bases). V gave up 6 bases and J gave up 0 bases, with 12 bases separating them. Per the germline V gene, CDR1 is SGHRS and CDR2 is YFSETQ. This CDR3 contains 15 residues. CDR3 region: CASNPGHATNEKLFF. The CDR3 DNA reads TGCGCCAGCAACCCAGGACATGCAACTAATGAAAAACTGTTTTTT.

CDR3 in amino acids: CASSVAPFTEAFF. DNA of the CDR3: TGTGCCAGCAGCGTAGCGCCGTTTACTGAAGCTTTCTTT. The chain employs TRBV9 and TRBJ1-1; unclear D gene. Trimming cost V 0 bases and J 5 bases, with 8 bases left between them. This CDR3 has 13 amino acids. Germline CDR1 and CDR2: SGDLS and YYNGEE. The variable domain in full, completed from reference TRBV9 and TRBJ1-1, reads DSGVTQTPKHLITATGQRVTLRCSPRSGDLSVYWYQQSLDQGLQFLIQYYNGEERAKGNILERFSAQQFPDLHSELNLSSLELGDSALYFCASSVAPFTEAFFGQGTRLTVV.

The chain links TRBV10-3 to TRBJ2-3; 9 bases map to TRBD1. The CDR3 is 13 residues long. The J segment lost 7 bases and the V segment lost 4 bases, leaving 3 bases of the junction unmatched. Germline V gene lookup returns CDR1 ENHRY and CDR2 SYGVKD. Written as DNA, the CDR3 is TGTGCCATCAGTGGGGACAGGGCGAATACGCAGTATTTT. The encoded protein is CAISGDRANTQYF.

The J gene is TRBJ1-1, the V gene TRBV6-5; TRBD1 matches at 7 bases. The CDR3 contains 11 residues. Germline CDR1 is MNHEY and CDR2 is SVGAGI. V shed 5 bases, J shed 11 bases, and the junction held 5 bases outside the gene matches. CDR3 region: CASSRQGAAFF. Written as DNA, the CDR3 is TGTGCCAGCAGTCGACAGGGAGCGGCTTTCTTT.

The chain is built from TRBV5-6 and TRBJ2-1; 10 bases line up with TRBD1. The CDR3 has 18 residues. V was clipped by 3 bases and J by 4 bases; unmatched bases: 13. Per the germline V gene, CDR1 is SGHDT and CDR2 is YYEEEE. CDR3 sequence (DNA): TGTGCCAGCAGCTACGTCCGAGAGGGACAGGGGTCATACAATGAGCAGTTCTTC. This codes for CASSYVREGQGSYNEQFF.

This chain uses TRBV6-5 with TRBJ2-7; TRBD2 matches at 9 bases. The CDR3 is 14 residues long. The V segment lost 10 bases and the J segment 1 base; nucleotides outside the gene matches: 8. CDR1 and CDR2 from the germline V gene are MNHEY and SVGAGI. The CDR3 region has the DNA TGTGCCATCAATAGCGGGGGAAAATCCTACGAGCAGTACTTC. Protein sequence: CAINSGGKSYEQYF.

Comment on this clone: This specimen includes other DNA sequences encoding the same CDR3. This chain links TRBV28 with TRBJ1-5; no reliable D call. Trimming took off 2 bases at V and 4 bases at J, with 3 bases between the two ends. Germline V CDR1 and CDR2: MDHEN, SYDVKM. The CDR3 extends over 12 amino acids. CDR3 bases: TGTGCCAGCAGTTTACTTAATCAGCCCCAGCATTTT. Translated: CASSLLNQPQHF.

The rearrangement uses TRBV18 and TRBJ2-1; D uncertain. CDR1 and CDR2 (germline): KGHSH, LQKENI. The CDR3 covers 15 residues. Trimming cost V 0 bases and J 7 bases, with 13 bases left between them. The CDR3 DNA reads TGTGCCAGCTCACCACCGTCCCGGGTACTTAATGAGCAGTTCTTC. Translation: CASSPPSRVLNEQFF. Based on the CDR3 plus reference TRBV18 and TRBJ2-1, the full variable domain is NAGVMQNPRHLVRRRGQEARLRCSPMKGHSHVYWYRQLPEEGLKFMVYLQKENIIDESGMPKERFSAEFPKEGPSILRIQQVVRGDSAAYFCASSPPSRVLNEQFFGPGTRLTVL.

The rearrangement joins TRBV15 to TRBJ1-6; weak D call: TRBD1 (6 bases). CDR1 is LNHNV and CDR2 is YYDKDF in the germline V gene (reference sequence). The CDR3 is 15 amino acids. Deletions cut 1 base from V and 10 bases from J, with 14 bases between. The CDR3 DNA sequence: TGTGCCACCAGCAGAGGGGGGGGCAATGGATCACCCCTCCACTTT. Protein sequence: CATSRGGGNGSPLHF.

The V call is TRBV10-3, the J call TRBJ2-1, with D tentatively TRBD1 or TRBD2 (5 bases each). V was trimmed by 7 bases and J by 14 bases, leaving 18 bases between them. This CDR3 is built from 12 residues. The germline CDR1 and CDR2 sequences are ENHRY and SYGVKD. CDR3 bases: TGTGCCATCAATTCGCCGGGGACGGTGGAGTTCTTC. This codes for CAINSPGTVEFF.

This clone was seen a few times. This chain connects TRBV19 to TRBJ1-1, with TRBD1 as a possible D gene (5 bases). The CDR3 is made up of 15 amino acids. Germline CDR1 reads LNHDA; CDR2 reads SQIVND (reference sequence). Trimming cost V 7 bases and J 6 bases, with 21 bases left between them. The CDR3 region is CASTSREDISPEAFF. CDR3 coding DNA: TGTGCCAGTACCTCACGGGAGGACATCAGTCCTGAAGCTTTCTTT.

V gene TRBV7-3 combines with J gene TRBJ1-1; D is unclear. Germline CDR1 reads SGHTA; CDR2 reads FQGTGA. V dropped 5 bases and J dropped 5 bases, with 12 bases sitting between them. There are 13 residues in the CDR3. CDR3 in DNA: TGTGCCAGCAGCCTACAAGGTTTGACTGAAGCTTTCTTT. Its translation is CASSLQGLTEAFF.

The rearrangement uses TRBV5-1 and TRBJ2-7; D is possibly TRBD1 (5 bases). V was trimmed by 0 bases and J by 0 bases, leaving 19 bases between them. In germline, CDR1 is SGHRS, CDR2 YFSETQ. The CDR3 length is 18 residues. In nucleotides, the CDR3 is TGCGCCAGCAGCTTGGCATTCTTCAGTACAGGTAGCTCCTACGAGCAGTACTTC. Protein sequence: CASSLAFFSTGSSYEQYF.

This clone is a singleton in its sample. The chain couples TRBV9 to TRBJ2-3, with D tentatively TRBD1 (5 bases). V dropped 0 bases and J dropped 4 bases, with 12 bases sitting between them. In germline, CDR1 is SGDLS, CDR2 YYNGEE. CDR3 length equals 15 residues. CDR3 sequence (DNA): TGTGCCAGCAGCGTAGTCGCAAGGGGTCCAGATACGCAGTATTTT. As protein: CASSVVARGPDTQYF.

DNA for the CDR3: TGTGCCAGCAGGACGGGTCTGGACACTGAAGCTTTCTTT. Its protein is CASRTGLDTEAFF. This chain links TRBV7-2 with TRBJ1-1; D not certain. Trimming pared 6 bases from V and 3 bases from J, leaving 11 bases between. Germline V gene data show CDR1 as SGHTA and CDR2 as FQGNSA. The CDR3 is 13 residues long. The full variable domain, completed using reference TRBV7-2 and TRBJ1-1, is GAGVSQSPSNKVTEKGKDVELRCDPISGHTALYWYRQSLGQGLEFLIYFQGNSAPDKSGLPSDRFSAERTGGSVSTLTIQRTQQEDSAVYLCASRTGLDTEAFFGQGTRLTVV.

The genes are TRBV5-4 and TRBJ1-1, with a weak D call TRBD1 (6 bases). V lost 4 bases to trimming and J lost 5 bases, with 12 bases between them. The CDR3 is 13 residues long. The germline V gene encodes CDR1 SGHNT and CDR2 YYREEE (reference sequence). This CDR3 reads CASSQYQGTEAFF. CDR3 DNA: TGTGCCAGCAGCCAATATCAGGGGACTGAAGCTTTCTTT.

This chain connects TRBV6-5 to TRBJ2-7, with 11 bases lining up with TRBD2. Trimming took 6 bases from V and 6 from J; bases not matched to a gene: 7. Germline loops: CDR1 MNHEY, CDR2 SVGAGI. The CDR3 is made up of 14 amino acids. Here the CDR3 DNA reads TGTGCCAGCAGAATAGCGGGAGGGCCCTCCGAGCAGTACTTC. Translating gives CASRIAGGPSEQYF.

V and J are TRBV3-1 (or the pseudogene TRBV3-2) and TRBJ2-3; unclear D gene. This CDR3 comprises 13 residues. Trimming took 3 bases from V and 0 from J, leaving 4 bases between them. Germline V gene sequence: CDR1 LGHDT, CDR2 YNNKEL (reference sequence). Here the CDR3 DNA reads TGTGCCAGCAGCCAGGTTAGCACAGATACGCAGTATTTT. Translating gives CASSQVSTDTQYF.

This chain uses TRBV7-2 with TRBJ2-1; 10 bases are a match to TRBD2. Germline lookup yields CDR1 SGHTA and CDR2 FQGNSA. Losses at the gene ends were 2 bases for V and 13 bases for J; bases not matched to a gene: 5. The CDR3 has 13 amino acids. The CDR3 coding sequence is TGTGCCAGCAGCTTAAGGGAGCGGGGGGGCCAGTTCTTC. It yields the protein CASSLRERGGQFF.

This chain links TRBV25-1 with TRBJ2-2; unclear D gene. In germline, CDR1 is MGHDK, CDR2 SYGVNS. The CDR3 extends over 15 amino acids. V was cut by 1 base and J by 4 bases, with 10 bases left in between. The CDR3 loop reads CASSESSSFTGELFF. In nucleotides, the CDR3 is TGTGCCAGCAGTGAATCTTCCAGCTTCACCGGGGAGCTGTTTTTT. The full variable domain, its missing parts supplied by reference TRBV25-1 and TRBJ2-2, is EADIYQTPRYLVIGTGKKITLECSQTMGHDKMYWYQQDPGMELHLIHYSYGVNSTEKGDLSSESTVSRIRTEHFPLTLESARPSHTSQYLCASSESSSFTGELFFGEGSRLTVL.

A single count supports this clone. The gene calls are TRBV7-6 and TRBJ1-5; D perhaps matches TRBD1 (5 bases). CDR3 length: 15 residues. Germline V gene data show CDR1 as SGHVS and CDR2 as FNYEAQ. V lost 3 bases and J lost 0, with 9 bases in between. The CDR3 loop is CASSLTENSNQPQHF. The CDR3 DNA reads as TGTGCCAGCAGCTTGACAGAGAATAGCAATCAGCCCCAGCATTTT.

The gene calls are TRBV2 and TRBJ1-6, with D uncertain. Germline CDR1 reads SNHLY; CDR2 reads FYNNEI. This CDR3 has 15 residues. The V end lost 2 bases, the J end lost 6 bases, and 11 bases lay between the germline ends. CDR3 bases: TGTGCCAGCAGTGAACACGGGTTAAGTAATTCACCCCTCCACTTT. Translated: CASSEHGLSNSPLHF.

This chain uses TRBV5-1 with TRBJ2-5; D is perhaps TRBD1 or TRBD2 (6 bases each). The CDR3 loop spans 15 amino acids. Germline CDR1 is SGHRS and CDR2 is YFSETQ. Between the trimmed V and J ends, which lost 4 bases and 5 bases, there was a span of 18 bases. This CDR3 reads CASSQIAAGAETQYF. CDR3 coding DNA: TGCGCCAGCAGCCAAATAGCGGCAGGGGCGGAGACCCAGTACTTC.

The chain joins TRBV20-1 to TRBJ2-7, with D uncertain. V gave up 5 bases and J gave up 7 bases, with 9 bases separating them. The germline V gene has CDR1 DFQATT and CDR2 SNEGSKA (reference sequence). The CDR3 totals 10 residues. Here the CDR3 reads CSASGWEQYF. In nucleotides, the CDR3 is TGCAGTGCTTCTGGGTGGGAGCAGTACTTC.